Shown below are 17 T cell receptor beta chains from a single sample sequenced in a study of blood T cell repertoires in COVID-19. Profiled with immunoSEQ multiplex PCR; TCRdb holds only in-frame clones, not every one. The data show 300,000 or so clones, more than 75% seen once. Sequenced input: peripheral blood. The source of these receptors is a woman between 50 and 59 years old who had recovered from COVID-19.

The chain joins TRBV6-5 to TRBJ2-7, with D possibly matching TRBD1 (6 bases). The V end lost 7 bases, the J end lost 2 bases, and 18 bases lay between the germline ends. The CDR3 is made up of 15 amino acids. The V gene's germline CDR1 is MNHEY and CDR2 SVGAGI. CDR3 in DNA: TGTGCCAGCAAATCGACGGACAGTTCAACCTACGAGCAGTACTTC. Residues: CASKSTDSSTYEQYF.

J is TRBJ2-7 and V is TRBV7-2; 9 nucleotides match TRBD2. With V trimmed by 7 bases and J by 6 bases, 7 bases remained unmatched. The CDR3 runs to 13 residues. CDR1 and CDR2 from the germline V gene are SGHTA and FQGNSA. CDR3 DNA sequence: TGTGCCAGCAAGGTAGCGGGAGTTCCCGAGCAGTACTTC. Its protein product is CASKVAGVPEQYF.

J is TRBJ1-1 and V is TRBV18, with D unresolved. This CDR3 has 12 amino acids. Trimming stripped 6 bases from V and 11 bases from J, with 16 bases between. CDR1 KGHSH and CDR2 LQKENI come from the germline V gene. In DNA, the CDR3 is TGTGCCAGCTCCCCCGGCCAGGTCAACGCTTTCTTT. Its translation is CASSPGQVNAFF.

This clone was seen only once. The chain couples TRBV28 to TRBJ1-2, with D tentatively TRBD1 (5 bases). This CDR3 has 15 residues. Germline V gene sequence: CDR1 MDHEN, CDR2 SYDVKM. Trimming cost V 2 bases and J 2 bases, with 12 bases left between them. The CDR3 is CASSLAFQGNYGYTF. The CDR3 DNA reads TGTGCCAGCAGTTTAGCTTTCCAGGGCAACTATGGCTACACCTTC.

This chain connects TRBV6-2 or TRBV6-3 to TRBJ2-5; the match to TRBD1 covers 9 bases. V trimming: 6 bases; J trimming: 5 bases; junction bases outside the gene matches: 10. Per germline, CDR1 MNHEY and CDR2 SVGEGT. The CDR3 loop spans 15 amino acids. CDR3 loop: CASSTGGSVRETQYF. CDR3 nucleotides: TGTGCCAGCAGCACAGGGGGCTCTGTTAGGGAGACCCAGTACTTC.

This chain connects TRBV18 to TRBJ1-2; 7 nucleotides agree with TRBD1. Germline-derived CDR1 and CDR2 are KGHSH and LQKENI. The V and J ends lost 0 bases and 4 bases, in that order; junction bases with no gene match: 5. The CDR3 is 15 amino acids. The CDR3 sequence: CASSPPETGSYGYTF. CDR3 sequence (DNA): TGTGCCAGCTCACCACCGGAGACAGGGAGCTATGGCTACACCTTC.

The V and J genes are TRBV9 and TRBJ2-5, with D possibly matching TRBD1 (6 bases). The germline V gene encodes CDR1 SGDLS and CDR2 YYNGEE. The CDR3 totals 15 residues. With 4 bases removed from V and 2 bases from J, the gap between germline ends came to 15 bases. The CDR3, as DNA: TGTGCCAGCAGCTCCAGCCCCAGGGGACAAGAGACCCAGTACTTC. Translating gives CASSSSPRGQETQYF.

The chain has TRBV18 and TRBJ2-2, with 10 nucleotides matching TRBD2. V trimming: 3 bases; J trimming: 0 bases; junction bases outside the gene matches: 7. This CDR3 spans 18 amino acids. Looked up from germline, CDR1 is KGHSH and CDR2 is LQKENI. For the CDR3, the DNA is TGTGCCAGCTCACCTAGACTAGCGGGCCGTACGAACACCGGGGAGCTGTTTTTT. Its protein is CASSPRLAGRTNTGELFF.

As concerns this clone: The sample has other DNA sequences that encode this CDR3 too. The chain carries TRBV18 and TRBJ2-7; the D gene is possibly TRBD1 (6 bases). CDR1 is KGHSH and CDR2 is LQKENI in the germline V gene. This CDR3 region has 14 residues. The V end was cut by 3 bases, the J end by 0 bases, with 9 bases between. The CDR3 sequence is CASSPTGNSYEQYF. In nucleotides, the CDR3 is TGTGCCAGCTCACCGACAGGAAACTCCTACGAGCAGTACTTC.

The chain combines TRBV6-5 with TRBJ1-2; D is possibly TRBD1 (6 bases). This CDR3 contains 12 residues. In germline, CDR1 is MNHEY, CDR2 SVGAGI. Trimming removed 10 bases at V and 8 bases at J, with 17 bases between. CDR3 loop: CATGQEGAGYTF. For the CDR3, the DNA is TGTGCCACGGGACAAGAGGGAGCGGGCTACACCTTC.

The chain is built from TRBV27 and TRBJ1-2, with D tentatively TRBD1 (6 bases). The CDR3 consists of 16 residues. Trimming left V 0 bases short and J 5 bases short, with 16 bases between. The germline gives CDR1 MNHEY, CDR2 SMNVEV (reference sequence). CDR3 in DNA: TGTGCCAGCAGTTTATCTCCGGACACAGGGCTATATGGCTACACCTTC. This gives the protein CASSLSPDTGLYGYTF.

The rearrangement links TRBV7-2 to TRBJ2-4, with D perhaps matching TRBD1 (6 bases). Trimming left V 3 bases short and J 6 bases short, with 15 bases between. From germline, CDR1 is SGHTA and CDR2 FQGNSA. The CDR3 runs to 15 residues. CDR3 DNA: TGTGCCAGCAGCTTGGGTACAGGGTCCGGAAACATTCAGTACTTC. Its protein product is CASSLGTGSGNIQYF.

This chain links TRBV6-5 with TRBJ1-2; 7 nucleotides agree with TRBD1. This CDR3 contains 13 residues. Losses at the gene ends were 7 bases for V and 8 bases for J; bases not matched to a gene: 10. Germline CDR1 MNHEY, CDR2 SVGAGI. CDR3 nucleotides: TGTGCCAGCAAAAACAGGGGATGGGAAGGCTACACCTTC. Translating it yields CASKNRGWEGYTF.

The chain recombines TRBV19 with TRBJ2-1; possibly TRBD2 for D (6 bases). This CDR3 is 15 amino acids long. Trimming shortened V by 3 bases and J by 6 bases, and 15 bases separated the two germline ends. The germline V gene encodes CDR1 LNHDA and CDR2 SQIVND (reference sequence). The CDR3 spells CASSITPREVNEQFF. CDR3 in DNA: TGTGCCAGTAGTATCACCCCCAGGGAGGTCAATGAGCAGTTCTTC.

This clone was seen only once. The V and J genes are TRBV5-4 and TRBJ2-7; 9 bases agree with TRBD2. The V gene's germline CDR1 is SGHNT and CDR2 YYREEE (reference sequence). J gave up 6 bases and V 3 bases, and 10 bases lay outside the gene matches. The CDR3 extends over 15 amino acids. The CDR3 loop reads CASSSPTSGYGEQYF. The CDR3 DNA follows: TGTGCCAGCAGCTCCCCGACTAGCGGTTACGGCGAGCAGTACTTC. Complete variable domain (other parts from reference TRBV5-4 and TRBJ2-7): ETGVTQSPTHLIKTRGQQVTLRCSSQSGHNTVSWYQQALGQGPQFIFQYYREEENGRGNFPPRFSGLQFPNYSSELNVNALELDDSALYLCASSSPTSGYGEQYFGPGTRLTVT.

The CDR3 sequence is CASTVPSGNQPQHF. The DNA for the CDR3 is TGTGCCAGCACCGTACCCTCGGGGAACCAGCCCCAGCATTTT. The V call is TRBV27, the J call TRBJ1-5; D call uncertain. The CDR3 covers 14 residues. V was shortened by 7 bases and J by 7 bases, with 17 bases between the two germline ends. CDR1 and CDR2 (germline): MNHEY, SMNVEV (reference sequence).

The chain joins TRBV5-4 to TRBJ1-1, with TRBD1 identical over 8 bases. V lost 5 bases to trimming and J lost 4 bases; unmatched junction nucleotides: 4. Germline CDR1 and CDR2: SGHNT and YYREEE (reference sequence). The CDR3 runs to 13 residues. This CDR3 is CASRWDRTTEAFF. The CDR3, as DNA: TGTGCCAGCAGGTGGGACAGGACCACTGAAGCTTTCTTT.